The next 30 T cell receptor beta chains were all read from a single sample in a study of T cells in Graves' hyperthyroidism and ophthalmopathy. RNA transcripts were the template for amplifying TCR beta CDR3 regions. The HTBI primer set was used in a first-round RT-PCR of the TCR CDR3. In TCRdb, the multiplex PCR reads were re-called with MiXCR into one record per CDR3 protein. Here the sample spans hundreds of thousands of distinct CDR3 sequences, approximately 42% being singletons. The sample taken for sequencing was peripheral blood or thyroid tissue (not recorded which). The receptors were sampled from an adult man with Graves' disease, either hyperthyroidism or ophthalmopathy (not recorded which).

Remarks on this clonotype: Compared with germline, one end of the junction differs, possibly owing to a read error. The V call is TRBV7-7, the J call TRBJ2-5, with D tentatively TRBD2 (7 bases). CDR1 SSHAT and CDR2 FNYEAQ come from the germline V gene (reference sequence). The CDR3 has 14 residues. The CDR3 DNA is TGTGCTAGCAGCTCGGTGGGGGGGCGAGAGACCCAGTACTTC. This sequence encodes CASSSVGGRETQYF.

The V gene is TRBV7-6, the J gene TRBJ1-2, with no clear D. The V gene lost 5 bases and the J gene lost 4 bases, with 11 bases spanning the gap. This CDR3 has 13 residues. CDR1 is SGHVS, CDR2 FNYEAQ, per germline. The CDR3 is CASSAGGSYGYTF. The CDR3 DNA reads as TGTGCCAGCAGCGCGGGAGGGAGCTATGGCTACACCTTC. The whole variable domain, remainder taken from reference TRBV7-6 and TRBJ1-2, is GAGVSQSPRYKVTKRGQDVALRCDPISGHVSLYWYRQALGQGPEFLTYFNYEAQQDKSGLPNDRFSAERPEGSISTLTIQRTEQRDSAMYRCASSAGGSYGYTFGSGTRLTVV.

The chain combines TRBV12-3 or TRBV12-4 with TRBJ2-7, with TRBD1 matching 7 bases. The CDR3 consists of 13 residues. With V trimmed by 8 bases and J by 0 bases, 4 bases remained unmatched. The CDR3 region has the DNA TGTGCCAGCGGGGGACAGAACTCCTACGAGCAGTACTTC. Translation: CASGGQNSYEQYF.

The chain has TRBV10-3 and TRBJ1-5, with TRBD1 as a possible D gene (5 bases). Germline V lookup: CDR1 ENHRY, CDR2 SYGVKD. V was clipped by 10 bases and J by 2 bases, with 15 bases between them. There are 14 residues in the CDR3. The CDR3 DNA reads TGTGCCACCACCTCAATGACAGGCAATCAGCCCCAGCATTTT. Translation: CATTSMTGNQPQHF.

This clonotype was counted between two and nine times. The chain links TRBV9 to TRBJ2-2; D is possibly TRBD1 (6 bases). CDR3 length: 15 residues. Trimming removed 0 bases from V and 3 bases from J, with 9 bases in between. The germline V gene has CDR1 SGDLS and CDR2 YYNGEE. CDR3 coding DNA: TGTGCCAGCAGCGTAGGGGCAGGGGACACCGGGGAGCTGTTTTTT. As protein: CASSVGAGDTGELFF. Complete variable domain (other parts from reference TRBV9 and TRBJ2-2): DSGVTQTPKHLITATGQRVTLRCSPRSGDLSVYWYQQSLDQGLQFLIQYYNGEERAKGNILERFSAQQFPDLHSELNLSSLELGDSALYFCASSVGAGDTGELFFGEGSRLTVL.

This chain uses TRBV5-1 with TRBJ2-2; D might be TRBD1 (6 bases). Per the germline V gene, CDR1 is SGHRS and CDR2 is YFSETQ. This CDR3 is 16 amino acids long. V shed 1 base and J shed 5 bases, with 15 bases lying between them. CDR3 in DNA: TGCGCCAGCAGCTTGATAGGGACACAAGGGACCGGGGAGCTGTTTTTT. Protein sequence: CASSLIGTQGTGELFF.

V usage is TRBV10-3 and J usage is TRBJ2-7; D not resolved. The CDR3 sequence is 12 residues long. Per the germline V gene, CDR1 is ENHRY and CDR2 is SYGVKD. The CDR3 sequence is CATTGLFYEQYF. The CDR3 nucleotides read TGTGCTACGACCGGGCTATTCTACGAGCAGTACTTC.

Regarding this clonotype: The conserved phenylalanine or tryptophan normally closing the CDR3 is absent here, so this likely arose from a read error. Because the CDR3's place on the DNA is in doubt, the DNA is left out and the CDR3 is given as listed by TCRdb. The chain combines TRBV7-2 with TRBJ2-7. Germline CDR1 reads SGHTA; CDR2 reads FQGNSA. The CDR3 length equals 9 residues, ends included. CDR3 amino acids: CASSLASAL.

At least ten counts were recorded for this clonotype. The J gene is TRBJ1-2, the V gene TRBV9; weak D call: TRBD1 (5 bases). V dropped 3 bases and J dropped 3 bases, with 12 bases sitting between them. The CDR3 runs 14 residues. The V gene's germline CDR1 is SGDLS and CDR2 YYNGEE. The CDR3 region is CASSAGPGDYGYTF. As DNA, the CDR3 is TGTGCCAGCAGCGCGGGACCGGGAGACTATGGCTACACCTTC.

This clonotype was detected a few times. The rearrangement links TRBV7-3 to TRBJ2-2; 7 bases are shared with TRBD2. Germline values: CDR1 SGHTA, CDR2 FQGTGA. V gave up 6 bases and J gave up 7 bases; unmatched junction bases: 11. The CDR3 is made up of 15 amino acids. The CDR3 DNA reads TGTGCCAGCAGTTCCACGAGCGGGATGGGCGGGGAGCTGTTTTTT. Amino acid sequence: CASSSTSGMGGELFF.

This clonotype occurred many times. This chain connects TRBV20-1 to TRBJ2-7; the match to TRBD2 covers 12 bases. The junction had 0 bases not matched to a gene; V was cut back by 5 bases and J by 1 base. CDR3 length equals 13 residues. CDR1 is DFQATT and CDR2 is SNEGSKA in the germline V gene (reference sequence). The CDR3 reads CSAGTSGSYEQYF. CDR3 DNA: TGCAGTGCTGGGACTAGCGGGTCCTACGAGCAGTACTTC.

The CDR3: CASSFEGALGLNTEAFF. CDR3 DNA: TGTGCCAGCAGTTTCGAGGGGGCGCTGGGACTGAACACTGAAGCTTTCTTT. The rearrangement uses TRBV2 and TRBJ1-1, with 7 bases matching TRBD1. CDR1 is SNHLY and CDR2 is FYNNEI in the germline V gene. The V gene end was trimmed by 5 bases and the J gene end by 0 bases; junction bases not matched to a gene: 12. This CDR3 comprises 17 residues.

This clonotype was detected a few times. The chain has TRBV5-1 and TRBJ1-5, with D perhaps matching TRBD1 (6 bases). Deletions cut 7 bases from V and 8 bases from J, with 22 bases between. This CDR3 comprises 15 residues. The germline V gene has CDR1 SGHRS and CDR2 YFSETQ. CDR3 DNA sequence: TGCGCCAGCCGTCAATCTGTCAGGGGTGAGGAGCCCCAGCATTTT. Translated, it gives CASRQSVRGEEPQHF.

Many counts were recorded for this clonotype. J is TRBJ2-7 and V is TRBV29-1; 9 positions match TRBD2. Germline V gene sequence: CDR1 SQVTM, CDR2 ANQGSEA. The CDR3 is 13 residues long. After removal of 4 bases from V and 9 bases from J, the junction contained 10 bases not matched to a gene. CDR3 in DNA: TGCAGCGTTGTGGGTAGCGGGGGCCCTTGGCAGTACTTC. It is translated as CSVVGSGGPWQYF.

In its sample, this clonotype was seen many times. The gene calls are TRBV25-1 and TRBJ1-2; weak D call: TRBD1 (6 bases). The length of the CDR3 is 13 residues. Trimming removed 3 bases from V and 9 bases from J, with 14 bases in between. In germline, CDR1 is MGHDK, CDR2 SYGVNS. The CDR3 bases are TGTGCCAGCAGTGAGCCTCACAGGGATAGCTACACCTTC. This codes for CASSEPHRDSYTF.

This clonotype appeared a few times. The V and J genes are TRBV7-9 and TRBJ1-5; TRBD1 is a possible D gene (6 bases). The CDR3 is 17 residues long. From germline, CDR1 is SEHNR and CDR2 FQNEAQ (reference sequence). V was clipped by 1 base and J by 1 base, with 14 bases between them. CDR3 sequence: CASSLVLGASSNQPQHF. The CDR3 DNA follows: TGTGCCAGCAGCTTAGTTTTGGGGGCGTCAAGCAATCAGCCCCAGCATTTT.

This clonotype was recorded a few times. This chain connects TRBV20-1 to TRBJ1-2; D is undetermined. Trimming removed 5 bases at V and 7 bases at J, with 8 bases between. Germline V gene data show CDR1 as DFQATT and CDR2 as SNEGSKA (reference sequence). The CDR3 runs 10 residues. The CDR3 coding sequence is TGCAGTGCTCCATCGGTTGGCTACACCTTC. The encoded protein is CSAPSVGYTF.

The chain carries TRBV7-9 and TRBJ2-7, with 7 bases lining up with TRBD2. Germline CDR1 and CDR2: SEHNR and FQNEAQ (reference sequence). The junction had 7 bases not matched to a gene; V was cut back by 5 bases and J by 3 bases. This CDR3 is 14 amino acids long. CDR3: CASSLRGDFYEQYF. The CDR3 nucleotides read TGTGCCAGCAGCCTCCGGGGGGACTTCTACGAGCAGTACTTC.

As to this clonotype: Just one base apart from a much larger clone, this may be a read error. J is TRBJ1-5 and V is TRBV6-1; a weak D match, TRBD1 (6 bases). Germline CDR1 and CDR2: MNHNS and SASEGT. The CDR3 is made up of 14 amino acids. Trimming removed 5 bases at V and 3 bases at J, with 11 bases between. CDR3 nucleotide sequence: TGTGCCAGCAGTCCCGGGACAAACAATCAGCCCCAGCATTTT. Translated, it gives CASSPGTNNQPQHF.

Details on this clonotype: A read error may produce the germline difference seen at one junction end. CDR3 coding DNA: TGTGCCAGCACCCTGCGGCCGACACCGGCCCTGTGCCCGTACAATCAGCTCCAGCATTTT. It codes for CASTLRPTPALCPYNQLQHF. J is TRBJ1-5 and V is TRBV9; no firm D call. This CDR3 is built from 20 residues. CDR1 and CDR2 (germline): SGDLS, YYNGEE.

This clonotype was picked up many times. The gene calls are TRBV4-2 and TRBJ2-7; 9 bases fit TRBD1. V gave up 1 base and J gave up 3 bases; unmatched junction bases: 1. This CDR3 has 14 amino acids. CDR1 and CDR2 from the germline V gene are LGHNA and YNFKEQ. CDR3 loop: CASSQGTGDYEQYF. DNA of the CDR3: TGTGCCAGCAGCCAAGGGACAGGGGACTACGAGCAGTACTTC.

The J gene is TRBJ2-6, the V gene TRBV2; D is unclear. This CDR3 comprises 15 residues. The ends were cut back, 5 bases at V and 2 bases at J, with 10 bases in the middle. Germline assignment: CDR1 SNHLY and CDR2 FYNNEI. This CDR3 reads CASSKRGTGANVLTF. In DNA, the CDR3 is TGTGCCAGCAGTAAACGAGGTACTGGGGCCAACGTCCTGACTTTC.

The gene calls are TRBV29-1 and TRBJ1-4; D is ambiguous. The CDR3 runs to 11 residues. V lost 4 bases and J lost 6, with 6 bases in between. Germline V CDR1 and CDR2: SQVTM, ANQGSEA. The CDR3 region is CSVARDEKLFF. In nucleotides, the CDR3 is TGCAGCGTTGCGCGGGATGAAAAACTGTTTTTT.

Turning to this clonotype: Given a much more abundant clone one base away, this may be a read error. V and J are TRBV2 and TRBJ2-5; D not certain. CDR1 and CDR2 from the germline V gene are SNHLY and FYNNEI. CDR3 length: 16 amino acids. CDR3 bases: TGTGTCAGCAGTGAGTCGAGGTCCTACCGTGGGGAGACCCAGTACTTC. This codes for CVSSESRSYRGETQYF.

The count of this clonotype is one. V gene TRBV20-1 combines with J gene TRBJ1-4, with TRBD1 matching over 10 bases. The CDR3 sequence is 13 residues long. The germline V gene has CDR1 DFQATT and CDR2 SNEGSKA (reference sequence). V lost 3 bases and J lost 8; bases outside the gene matches: 3. The CDR3 region has the DNA TGCAGTGCTAGTTGGGGACAGGGGGAAAAACTGTTTTTT. This codes for CSASWGQGEKLFF.

J is TRBJ1-5 and V is TRBV12-3 or TRBV12-4, with D tentatively TRBD1 (5 bases). This CDR3 is 14 amino acids long. V dropped 3 bases and J dropped 1 base, with 7 bases sitting between them. The DNA of the CDR3 is TGTGCCAGCAGTTTCGACAGAAGCAATCAGCCCCAGCATTTT. It encodes CASSFDRSNQPQHF.

This clonotype was detected many times. The CDR3 DNA follows: TGTGCCACCAGTGATAATAATCAGCCCCAGCATTTT. It specifies CATSDNNQPQHF. The rearrangement links TRBV24-1 to TRBJ1-5, with unresolved D. The CDR3 extends over 12 amino acids. The V end lost 3 bases, the J end lost 4 bases, and 3 bases lay between the germline ends. Germline V CDR1 and CDR2: KGHDR, SFDVKD.

This clonotype was seen just once. This may stem from a read error, because a much larger clone lies one nucleotide away. The chain is built from TRBV29-1 and TRBJ2-5, with D possibly being TRBD2 (6 bases). V lost 3 bases, J lost 7 bases, and 15 bases lay in between. The CDR3 is made up of 13 amino acids. CDR1 SQVTM and CDR2 ANQGSEA come from the germline V gene. CDR3: CSVDPRGLGTQYF. The CDR3 DNA sequence: TGCAGCGTTGACCCACGGGGGTTAGGGACCCAGTACTTC.

This clonotype was observed a handful of times. This rearrangement joins TRBV6-5 to TRBJ1-5; 7 bases fit TRBD1. The CDR3 runs to 15 residues. Trimming took 7 bases from V and 0 from J; bases not matched to a gene: 6. The V gene's germline CDR1 is MNHEY and CDR2 SVGAGI. In DNA form, the CDR3 reads TGTGCCAGCAACCGACAGGGCCATAGCAATCAGCCCCAGCATTTT. It translates to CASNRQGHSNQPQHF.

The genes are TRBV29-1 and TRBJ1-5; the match to TRBD1 covers 11 bases. J gave up 2 bases and V 4 bases, and 7 bases lay outside the gene matches. CDR1 and CDR2 from the germline V gene are SQVTM and ANQGSEA. The CDR3 covers 16 residues. CDR3 in DNA: TGCAGCGTTGCGGGACAGGGGGACGTAGGCAATCAGCCCCAGCATTTT. Its protein product is CSVAGQGDVGNQPQHF.